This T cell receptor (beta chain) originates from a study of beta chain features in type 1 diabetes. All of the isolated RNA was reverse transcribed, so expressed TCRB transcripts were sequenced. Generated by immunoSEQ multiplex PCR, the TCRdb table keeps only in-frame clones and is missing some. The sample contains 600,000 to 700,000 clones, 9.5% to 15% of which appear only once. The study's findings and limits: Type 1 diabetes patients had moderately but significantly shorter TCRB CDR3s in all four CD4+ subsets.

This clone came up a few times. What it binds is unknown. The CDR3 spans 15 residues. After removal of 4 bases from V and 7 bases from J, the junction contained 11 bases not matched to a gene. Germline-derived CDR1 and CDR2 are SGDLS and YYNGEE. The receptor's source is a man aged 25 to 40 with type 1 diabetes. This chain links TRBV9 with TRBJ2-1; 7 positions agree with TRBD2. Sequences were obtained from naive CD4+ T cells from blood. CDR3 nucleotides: TGTGCCAGCAGCCCCCGGGGCGGGGGAACTAATGAGCAGTTCTTC. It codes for CASSPRGGGTNEQFF.